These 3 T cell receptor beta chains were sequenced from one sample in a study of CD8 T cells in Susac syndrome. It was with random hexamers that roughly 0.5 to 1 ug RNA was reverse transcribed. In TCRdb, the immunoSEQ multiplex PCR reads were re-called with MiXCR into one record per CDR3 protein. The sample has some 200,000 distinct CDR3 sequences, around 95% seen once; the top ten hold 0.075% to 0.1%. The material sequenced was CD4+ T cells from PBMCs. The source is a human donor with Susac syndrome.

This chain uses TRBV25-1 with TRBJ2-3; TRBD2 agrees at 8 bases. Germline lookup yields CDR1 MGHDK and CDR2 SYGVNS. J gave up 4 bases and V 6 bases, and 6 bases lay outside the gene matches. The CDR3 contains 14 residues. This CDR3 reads CASRAGGGPDTQYF. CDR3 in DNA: TGTGCCAGCAGGGCCGGGGGGGGCCCAGATACGCAGTATTTT.

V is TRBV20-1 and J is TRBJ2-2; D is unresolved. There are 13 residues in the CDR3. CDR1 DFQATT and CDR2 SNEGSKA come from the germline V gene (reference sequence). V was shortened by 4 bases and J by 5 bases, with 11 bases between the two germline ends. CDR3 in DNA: TGCAGTGCTACCCAAGATTCAACCGGGGAGCTGTTTTTT. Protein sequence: CSATQDSTGELFF.

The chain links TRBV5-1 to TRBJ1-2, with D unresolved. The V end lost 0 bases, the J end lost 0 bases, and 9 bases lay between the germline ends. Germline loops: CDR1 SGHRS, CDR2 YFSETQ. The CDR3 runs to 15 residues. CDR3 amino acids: CASSLAGSPNYGYTF. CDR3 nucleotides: TGCGCCAGCAGCTTGGCTGGCAGCCCTAACTATGGCTACACCTTC.